Below are 17 T cell receptor beta chains sequenced from a single sample in a study of CD8 T cells in Susac syndrome. The RNA, about 0.45 to 1 ug, was put through reverse transcription using random hexamers. TCRdb reprocessed the immunoSEQ multiplex PCR reads with MiXCR, giving one entry per CDR3 protein. Of roughly 110,000 distinct CDR3 sequences in the sample, approximately 93% are singletons; the top ten hold about 0.41%. Sample: CD8+ T cells from PBMCs. The receptors were sampled from a human donor with Susac syndrome.

This rearrangement joins TRBV7-9 to TRBJ2-7; perhaps TRBD1 as D (5 bases). The CDR3 totals 13 residues. The germline V gene has CDR1 SEHNR and CDR2 FQNEAQ (reference sequence). Trimming cost V 4 bases and J 0 bases, with 7 bases left between them. CDR3 region: CASSSGISYEQYF. The CDR3 coding sequence is TGTGCCAGCAGCTCAGGGATCTCCTACGAGCAGTACTTC.

The chain uses TRBV29-1 and TRBJ2-3; D perhaps matches TRBD1 (5 bases). V shed 4 bases and J shed 5 bases, with 22 bases lying between them. CDR3 size: 16 residues. CDR1 and CDR2 from the germline V gene are SQVTM and ANQGSEA. The CDR3 protein is CSVVFVGRAQVDTQYF. CDR3 in DNA: TGCAGCGTTGTTTTCGTGGGCAGGGCGCAGGTAGATACGCAGTATTTT.

This sequence joins TRBV3-1 and TRBJ2-5; 11 nucleotides align to TRBD2. This CDR3 has 17 amino acids. V shed 4 bases and J 3 bases; nucleotides not matched to a gene: 10. Germline CDR1 LGHDT, CDR2 YNNKEL (reference sequence). The CDR3 sequence: CASSPSSSGGRKETQYF. CDR3 DNA sequence: TGTGCCAGCAGCCCCTCTTCTAGCGGGGGGCGAAAAGAGACCCAGTACTTC.

The chain couples TRBV7-6 to TRBJ2-3, with D unresolved. In germline, CDR1 is SGHVS, CDR2 FNYEAQ. This CDR3 contains 13 residues. Trimming removed 4 bases from V and 5 bases from J, with 10 bases in between. CDR3 nucleotides: TGTGCCAGCAGCTCGTTTCGAAAAGATACGCAGTATTTT. This translates into CASSSFRKDTQYF.

This clonotype was found once. The V call is TRBV4-1, the J call TRBJ1-2, with unresolved D. From germline, CDR1 is MGHRA and CDR2 YSYEKL. The CDR3 runs 15 residues. The V and J ends lost 4 bases and 2 bases respectively, with 14 bases between them. The DNA of the CDR3 is TGCGCCAGCAGCCCCTGGGAGGGCTCGAACTATGGCTACACCTTC. Translating gives CASSPWEGSNYGYTF.

The chain combines TRBV10-2 with TRBJ1-5, with a possible D match to TRBD1 (5 bases). The CDR3 is 14 residues long. Germline CDR1 is WSHSY and CDR2 is SAAADI. V was clipped by 3 bases and J by 4 bases, with 10 bases between them. The CDR3 reads CASSDPGGNQPQHF. CDR3 DNA sequence: TGCGCCAGCAGTGACCCCGGGGGGAATCAGCCCCAGCATTTT.

The chain joins TRBV5-6 to TRBJ1-5; TRBD1 matches at 9 bases. Germline trimming cut 5 bases from V and 7 bases from J; bases unmatched to any gene: 7. Germline CDR1 and CDR2: SGHDT and YYEEEE. This CDR3 contains 14 residues. CDR3 nucleotide sequence: TGTGCCAGCAGTTCGGGGACAGGGTGGCAGCCCCAGCATTTT. Translation gives CASSSGTGWQPQHF.

This clonotype was observed once. The chain couples TRBV27 to TRBJ2-3; tentative D call: TRBD2 (6 bases). The V end was cut by 3 bases, the J end by 0 bases, with 13 bases between. CDR1 and CDR2 (germline): MNHEY, SMNVEV (reference sequence). The CDR3 is 16 residues long. The CDR3 coding sequence is TGTGCCAGCAGTTTGAATTCCGGGACTAGCACAGATACGCAGTATTTT. As protein: CASSLNSGTSTDTQYF.

This clonotype came up a few times. This chain joins TRBV25-1 and TRBJ2-1, with a weak D call TRBD2 (5 bases). V was trimmed by 2 bases and J by 6 bases, leaving 5 bases between them. Looked up from germline, CDR1 is MGHDK and CDR2 is SYGVNS. CDR3 size: 12 residues. Written as DNA, the CDR3 is TGTGCCAGCAGTGAACGGGGCAATGAGCAGTTCTTC. Encoded protein: CASSERGNEQFF. Supplemented by reference TRBV25-1 and TRBJ2-1, the full variable domain reads EADIYQTPRYLVIGTGKKITLECSQTMGHDKMYWYQQDPGMELHLIHYSYGVNSTEKGDLSSESTVSRIRTEHFPLTLESARPSHTSQYLCASSERGNEQFFGPGTRLTVL.

The rearrangement uses TRBV29-1 and TRBJ2-3; no reliable D call. The CDR3 spans 15 residues. Germline V CDR1 and CDR2: SQVTM, ANQGSEA. V dropped 5 bases and J dropped 3 bases, with 18 bases sitting between them. The CDR3 nucleotides are TGCAGCGTTTCCCAATTAGGCACCTCTACAGATACGCAGTATTTT. The encoded protein is CSVSQLGTSTDTQYF.

The J gene is TRBJ2-7, the V gene TRBV9, with 12 nucleotides matching TRBD2. This CDR3 region has 16 residues. V shed 4 bases, J shed 3 bases, and the junction held 8 bases outside the gene matches. CDR1 and CDR2 from the germline V gene are SGDLS and YYNGEE. The CDR3 spells CASSLTSGGTFYEQYF. Written as DNA, the CDR3 is TGTGCCAGCAGCCTCACTAGCGGGGGGACATTCTACGAGCAGTACTTC.

CDR3 coding DNA: TGTGCCAGCAGCGACTACAGGAGGGGAGGCAAAAACATTCAGTACTTC. Its translation is CASSDYRRGGKNIQYF. The V call is TRBV11-2, the J call TRBJ2-4; the D gene is possibly TRBD2 (6 bases). Trimming shortened V by 5 bases and J by 3 bases, and 17 bases separated the two germline ends. Germline V gene data show CDR1 as SGHAT and CDR2 as FQNNGV. The CDR3 runs 16 residues.

The J gene is TRBJ1-1, the V gene TRBV27; 7 nucleotides align to TRBD1. The CDR3 contains 14 residues. From germline, CDR1 is MNHEY and CDR2 SMNVEV (reference sequence). Trimming removed 6 bases from V and 3 bases from J; junction bases left unmatched: 7. In DNA, the CDR3 is TGTGCCAGCAGGATACAGGGGTGGGACACTGAAGCTTTCTTT. It is translated as CASRIQGWDTEAFF.

The gene calls are TRBV4-3 and TRBJ2-1; TRBD2 aligns across 10 bases. This CDR3 has 15 amino acids. The germline gives CDR1 LGHNA, CDR2 YSLEER. Trimming removed 6 bases from V and 7 bases from J; junction bases left unmatched: 9. This CDR3 is CASSPGTSVGNEQFF. DNA for the CDR3: TGCGCCAGCAGTCCCGGGACTAGCGTGGGGAATGAGCAGTTCTTC.

The chain links TRBV3-1 to TRBJ1-5; D uncertain. Germline values: CDR1 LGHDT, CDR2 YNNKEL (reference sequence). Trimming shortened V by 0 bases and J by 2 bases, and 8 bases separated the two germline ends. This CDR3 has 15 amino acids. The CDR3 is CASSQDGGGNQPQHF. In nucleotides, the CDR3 is TGTGCCAGCAGCCAAGACGGCGGGGGCAATCAGCCCCAGCATTTT. Using reference TRBV3-1 and TRBJ1-5 for the parts outside the CDR3, the full variable domain is DTAVSQTPKYLVTQMGNDKSIKCEQNLGHDTMYWYKQDSKKFLKIMFSYNNKELIINETVPNRFSPKSPDKAHLNLHINSLELGDSAVYFCASSQDGGGNQPQHFGDGTRLSIL.

The chain carries TRBV29-1 and TRBJ2-1; D gene unclear. CDR3 size: 13 residues. Trimming stripped 3 bases from V and 8 bases from J, with 14 bases between. Germline CDR1 reads SQVTM; CDR2 reads ANQGSEA. CDR3 sequence (DNA): TGCAGCGTTGATAGTCGTCTGGGCGATGAGCAGTTCTTC. Amino acids: CSVDSRLGDEQFF.

The gene calls are TRBV7-9 and TRBJ1-4, with a tentative D call TRBD1 (5 bases). V lost 11 bases, J lost 8 bases, and 21 bases lay in between. This CDR3 spans 14 amino acids. CDR1 and CDR2 (germline): SEHNR, FQNEAQ (reference sequence). CDR3 residues: CASSGWVSGEKLFF. In DNA form, the CDR3 reads TGTGCCTCGTCGGGCTGGGTATCAGGGGAAAAACTGTTTTTT.